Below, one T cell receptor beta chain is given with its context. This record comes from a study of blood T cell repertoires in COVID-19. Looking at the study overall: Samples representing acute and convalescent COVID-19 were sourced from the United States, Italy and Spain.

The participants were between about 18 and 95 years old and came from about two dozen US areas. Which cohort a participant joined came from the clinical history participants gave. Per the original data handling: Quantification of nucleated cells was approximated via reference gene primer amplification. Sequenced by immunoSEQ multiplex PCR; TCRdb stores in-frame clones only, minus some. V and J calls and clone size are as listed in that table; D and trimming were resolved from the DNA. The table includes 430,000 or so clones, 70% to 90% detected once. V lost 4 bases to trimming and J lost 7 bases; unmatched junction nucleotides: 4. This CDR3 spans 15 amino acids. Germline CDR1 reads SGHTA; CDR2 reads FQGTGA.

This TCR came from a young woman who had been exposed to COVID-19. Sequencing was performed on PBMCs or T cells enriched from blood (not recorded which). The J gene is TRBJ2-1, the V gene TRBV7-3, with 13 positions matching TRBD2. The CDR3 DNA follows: TGTGCCAGCAGCTCGACTAGCGGGGGGTATAATGAGCAGTTCTTC. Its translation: CASSSTSGGYNEQFF.